The 25 T cell receptor beta chains presented below share a single source sample, sequenced in a study of T cells after yellow fever vaccination. TCRdb called the 5' RACE reads again in MiXCR, with one record for every CDR3 protein. The sample has 350,000 to 450,000 distinct CDR3 sequences, approximately 5.7% seen once. The sequences come from PBMCs, collected 5 days after the yellow fever booster vaccination. All receptors come from a man aged 30 to 45 who received the YFV17D yellow fever vaccine.

The V and J genes are TRBV25-1 and TRBJ1-2; no reliable D call. This CDR3 spans 12 amino acids. Per the germline V gene, CDR1 is MGHDK and CDR2 is SYGVNS. V was shortened by 6 bases and J by 8 bases, with 13 bases between the two germline ends. The CDR3 reads CASRQQIGGYTF. The CDR3 DNA reads as TGTGCCAGCAGGCAACAGATTGGCGGCTACACCTTC.

In this sample, this clonotype turned up a few times. The genes are TRBV20-1 and TRBJ2-1; no clear D. V was trimmed by 6 bases and J by 8 bases, leaving 17 bases between them. The CDR3 has 13 amino acids. Germline V gene sequence: CDR1 DFQATT, CDR2 SNEGSKA (reference sequence). As DNA, the CDR3 is TGCAGTGCAAACCGGGCCGAGAGCCATGAGCAGTTCTTC. This sequence encodes CSANRAESHEQFF.

In this sample, this clonotype turned up many times. V and J are TRBV11-1 and TRBJ2-2; D uncertain. The CDR3 sequence is 15 residues long. CDR1 is SGHAT and CDR2 is FQDESV in the germline V gene (reference sequence). V was cut by 2 bases and J by 0 bases, with 7 bases left in between. The chain's CDR3 is CASSLTETNTGELFF. CDR3 bases: TGTGCCAGCAGCTTAACTGAGACGAACACCGGGGAGCTGTTTTTT.

Ten or more counts support this clonotype. The CDR3 DNA reads as TGTGCCAGCAGCTCCGACCTGGGTACGCAGTATTTT. Residues: CASSSDLGTQYF. V is TRBV25-1 and J is TRBJ2-3; D remains unclear. Germline loops: CDR1 MGHDK, CDR2 SYGVNS. The CDR3 totals 12 residues. V was cut by 6 bases and J by 8 bases, with 12 bases left in between. Combining the CDR3 with reference TRBV25-1 and TRBJ2-3 gives the whole variable domain EADIYQTPRYLVIGTGKKITLECSQTMGHDKMYWYQQDPGMELHLIHYSYGVNSTEKGDLSSESTVSRIRTEHFPLTLESARPSHTSQYLCASSSDLGTQYFGPGTRLTVL.

This clonotype has just a few counts. The J gene is TRBJ2-7, the V gene TRBV20-1; D possibly corresponds to TRBD2 (6 bases). The V gene's germline CDR1 is DFQATT and CDR2 SNEGSKA (reference sequence). The V gene lost 3 bases and the J gene lost 4 bases, with 13 bases spanning the gap. The CDR3 totals 13 residues. The CDR3 DNA is TGCAGTGCTAGTCCCGGACTACTTTACGAGCAGTACTTC. Translating gives CSASPGLLYEQYF.

This chain links TRBV5-1 with TRBJ2-2; D uncertain. The CDR3 has 15 residues. V was shortened by 2 bases and J by 6 bases, with 14 bases between the two germline ends. Germline-derived CDR1 and CDR2 are SGHRS and YFSETQ. The CDR3 DNA reads TGCGCCAGCAGCTTAGCTCGGGCGGTCGCCGGGGAGCTGTTTTTT. Encoded protein: CASSLARAVAGELFF.

A remark on this clonotype: An end of the junction differs from the germline gene, which may be a read error. V gene TRBV9 combines with J gene TRBJ2-5; D is unclear. This CDR3 has 15 residues. Per the germline V gene, CDR1 is SGDLS and CDR2 is YYNGEE. The CDR3 region has the DNA TGTGCCAGCAGCGTAGGAACAGAGTACCAAGAGACCCAGTGCTTC. Protein: CASSVGTEYQETQCF.

There are many counts of this clonotype. V and J are TRBV29-1 and TRBJ1-1, with TRBD1 identical over 9 bases. V was pared by 5 bases and J by 4 bases, with 8 bases of the junction left unmatched. The CDR3 loop spans 14 amino acids. The germline V gene encodes CDR1 SQVTM and CDR2 ANQGSEA. CDR3 coding DNA: TGCAGCGTTAACCCCGGGACAGGGACCACTGAAGCTTTCTTT. It is translated as CSVNPGTGTTEAFF.

This clonotype was observed a few times. The V call is TRBV12-3 or TRBV12-4, the J call TRBJ2-2; no clear D gene. V shed 7 bases and J shed 5 bases, with 5 bases lying between them. The CDR3 spans 11 residues. The CDR3 nucleotides read TGTGCCAGCATTACAACCGGGGAGCTGTTTTTT. This translates into CASITTGELFF.

This clonotype was seen a handful of times. The chain has TRBV5-6 and TRBJ2-7; 10 bases fit TRBD2. This CDR3 has 15 amino acids. Trimming removed 4 bases from V and 3 bases from J; junction bases left unmatched: 7. Germline V CDR1 and CDR2: SGHDT, YYEEEE. The CDR3 coding sequence is TGTGCCAGCAGCCTCACGACTAGCGGGTACTACGAGCAGTACTTC. Protein product: CASSLTTSGYYEQYF.

On this clonotype: Given a much more abundant clone one base away, this may be a read error. The chain is built from TRBV6-5 and TRBJ2-3; a possible D gene is TRBD2 (5 bases). CDR1 and CDR2 (germline): MNHEY, SVGAGI. The CDR3 has 16 residues. CDR3 amino acids: CANSYSWSGSTDTQYF. For the CDR3, the DNA is TGTGCCAACAGTTACTCGTGGAGCGGTTCCACAGATACGCAGTATTTT.

This clonotype was observed a handful of times. The V call is TRBV7-6, the J call TRBJ2-7; TRBD1 is a possible D gene (5 bases). The CDR3 has 19 residues. Trimming stripped 0 bases from V and 2 bases from J, with 23 bases between. Germline V lookup: CDR1 SGHVS, CDR2 FNYEAQ. This CDR3 reads CASSLAPPAEGVGAYEQYF. CDR3 DNA: TGTGCCAGCAGCTTAGCCCCCCCGGCGGAAGGGGTAGGCGCCTACGAGCAGTACTTC.

V and J are TRBV5-1 and TRBJ2-2; TRBD1 aligns across 7 bases. CDR3 length: 14 residues. J lost 7 bases, V lost 1 base, and 4 bases had no gene match. Germline-derived CDR1 and CDR2 are SGHRS and YFSETQ. CDR3 region: CASSLTGAFGELFF. CDR3 nucleotide sequence: TGCGCCAGCAGCTTGACAGGGGCGTTCGGGGAGCTGTTTTTT.

On this clonotype: The CDR3 does not close with the conserved phenylalanine or tryptophan, likely indicating a read error. The chain uses TRBV20-1 and TRBJ2-5, with D perhaps TRBD1 or TRBD2 (5 bases each). In germline, CDR1 is DFQATT, CDR2 SNEGSKA (reference sequence). The CDR3 extends over 15 amino acids. The V end was cut by 4 bases, the J end by 5 bases, with 20 bases between. The CDR3 spells CSAMWDLTRHETQYY. The CDR3 DNA reads as TGCAGTGCTATGTGGGACCTAACCCGACATGAGACCCAGTACTAC.

This clonotype was seen ten or more times. This chain uses TRBV6-2 or TRBV6-3 with TRBJ2-1, with 10 bases lining up with TRBD2. The CDR3 is made up of 15 amino acids. Germline loops: CDR1 MNHEY, CDR2 SVGEGT. V shed 4 bases and J 9 bases; nucleotides not matched to a gene: 9. CDR3 in DNA: TGTGCCAGCAGTTCGACACTAGCGGGAATCGCTGAGCAGTTCTTC. Amino acid sequence: CASSSTLAGIAEQFF.

The V gene is TRBV19, the J gene TRBJ2-2; 9 nucleotides align to TRBD2. The germline V gene encodes CDR1 LNHDA and CDR2 SQIVND (reference sequence). V shed 7 bases and J 7 bases; nucleotides not matched to a gene: 13. This CDR3 is 16 amino acids long. CDR3 in DNA: TGTGCCAGTAAGGGAGTAGCGGGAGAGAGCCACGGGGAGCTGTTTTTT. Translating gives CASKGVAGESHGELFF.

The chain carries TRBV4-3 and TRBJ2-1; 12 bases fit TRBD1. This CDR3 has 15 residues. Trimming at V came to 7 bases and at J to 6 bases, leaving 7 bases not matched to a gene. Germline V lookup: CDR1 LGHNA, CDR2 YSLEER. In DNA, the CDR3 is TGCGCCAGCACCCCTGGGACAGGGGGCTCCAATGAGCAGTTCTTC. It encodes CASTPGTGGSNEQFF.

This chain joins TRBV7-2 and TRBJ2-7, with D perhaps matching TRBD2 (6 bases). Trimming removed 0 bases from V and 2 bases from J, with 11 bases in between. The germline CDR1 and CDR2 sequences are SGHTA and FQGNSA. The CDR3 has 15 residues. The CDR3 nucleotides read TGTGCCAGCAGCTTAGCTTTAGCGGCCACCTACGAGCAGTACTTC. The encoded protein is CASSLALAATYEQYF.

The rearrangement uses TRBV7-2 and TRBJ2-7; 12 nucleotides align to TRBD2. The CDR3 consists of 16 residues. Germline lookup yields CDR1 SGHTA and CDR2 FQGNSA. The V and J ends lost 2 bases and 6 bases, in that order; junction bases with no gene match: 8. The CDR3 loop reads CASSLPGLAGMIEQYF. The CDR3 DNA is TGTGCCAGCAGCTTACCCGGACTAGCGGGAATGATCGAGCAGTACTTC.

The chain has TRBV7-9 and TRBJ1-1; TRBD1 matches at 7 bases. The CDR3 has 15 amino acids. Germline CDR1 is SEHNR and CDR2 is FQNEAQ (reference sequence). V shed 4 bases, J shed 2 bases, and the junction held 7 bases outside the gene matches. Here the CDR3 DNA reads TGTGCCAGCAGCTCGATAGGGACAGCAAACACTGAAGCTTTCTTT. The encoded protein is CASSSIGTANTEAFF.

This clonotype occurred many times. One junction end does not reproduce the germline sequence, and a read error may be involved. The chain joins TRBV5-4 to TRBJ1-2; D is undetermined. Germline CDR1 and CDR2: SGHNT and YYREEE (reference sequence). The CDR3 is made up of 13 amino acids. DNA for the CDR3: TGCGCCAGCAGCTTGTCGGGTGACTATGGCTACACCTTC. This translates into CASSLSGDYGYTF.

This clonotype was counted ten times or more. The chain is built from TRBV7-2 and TRBJ2-3; D unclear. CDR1 is SGHTA, CDR2 FQGNSA, per germline. Trimming pared 7 bases from V and 5 bases from J, leaving 7 bases between. The length of the CDR3 is 11 residues. CDR3 bases: TGTGCCAGCACCCTTATAGATACGCAGTATTTT. This sequence encodes CASTLIDTQYF.

This clonotype showed up many times. The chain combines TRBV20-1 with TRBJ2-1; possibly TRBD2 for D (5 bases). The CDR3 is 15 amino acids. V lost 0 bases and J 6 bases, leaving 15 bases between the germline ends. CDR1 and CDR2 (germline): DFQATT, SNEGSKA (reference sequence). The CDR3, as DNA: TGCAGTGCTAGAGATTCCGGGATGGCCGTCAATGAGCAGTTCTTC. This sequence encodes CSARDSGMAVNEQFF.

V usage is TRBV3-1 and J usage is TRBJ2-2, with TRBD2 matching 13 bases. In germline, CDR1 is LGHDT, CDR2 YNNKEL (reference sequence). This CDR3 has 17 residues. V was clipped by 4 bases and J by 1 base; unmatched bases: 3. CDR3 sequence reads: CASSRGLAGVNTGELFF. CDR3 in DNA: TGTGCCAGCAGCCGTGGACTAGCGGGAGTGAACACCGGGGAGCTGTTTTTT.

The rearrangement uses TRBV7-2 and TRBJ1-3; tentatively, D is TRBD1 (5 bases). Germline lookup yields CDR1 SGHTA and CDR2 FQGNSA. The length of the CDR3 is 16 residues. Trimming left V 1 base short and J 2 bases short, with 12 bases between. DNA for the CDR3: TGTGCCAGCAGCTTAGGCGCAGGGTTTACTGGAAACACCATATATTTT. Protein product: CASSLGAGFTGNTIYF.